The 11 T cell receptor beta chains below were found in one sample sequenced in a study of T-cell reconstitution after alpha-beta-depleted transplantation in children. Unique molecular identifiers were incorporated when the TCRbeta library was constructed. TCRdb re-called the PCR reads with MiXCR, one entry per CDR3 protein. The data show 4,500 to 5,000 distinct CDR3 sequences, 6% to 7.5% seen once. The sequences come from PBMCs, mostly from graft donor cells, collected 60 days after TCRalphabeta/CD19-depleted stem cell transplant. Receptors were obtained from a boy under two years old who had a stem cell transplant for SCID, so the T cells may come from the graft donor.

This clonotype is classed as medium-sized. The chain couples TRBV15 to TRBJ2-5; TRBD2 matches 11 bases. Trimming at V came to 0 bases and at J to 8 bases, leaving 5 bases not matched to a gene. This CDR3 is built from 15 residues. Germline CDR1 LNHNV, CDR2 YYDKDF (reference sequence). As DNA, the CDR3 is TGTGCCACCAGCAGAGATCTAGCGGGGGGACCAACCCAGTACTTC. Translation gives CATSRDLAGGPTQYF.

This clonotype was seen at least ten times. The CDR3 region has the DNA TGTGCCAGCTCACCACTCCGGGGAGGGGAGACCCAGTACTTC. As protein: CASSPLRGGETQYF. The V and J genes are TRBV18 and TRBJ2-5; TRBD2 agrees at 7 bases. The CDR3 sequence is 14 residues long. V trimming: 1 base; J trimming: 5 bases; junction bases outside the gene matches: 4. CDR1 is KGHSH, CDR2 LQKENI, per germline.

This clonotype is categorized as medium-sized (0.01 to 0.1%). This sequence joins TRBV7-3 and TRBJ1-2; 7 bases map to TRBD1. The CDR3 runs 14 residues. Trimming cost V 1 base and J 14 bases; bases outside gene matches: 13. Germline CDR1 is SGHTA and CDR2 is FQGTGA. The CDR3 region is CASSLMGTAPSGTF. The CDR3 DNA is TGTGCCAGCAGCTTAATGGGGACAGCCCCCTCCGGAACCTTC. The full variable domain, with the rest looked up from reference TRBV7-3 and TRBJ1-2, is GAGVSQTPSNKVTEKGKYVELRCDPISGHTALYWYRQSLGQGPEFLIYFQGTGAADDSGLPNDRFFAVRPEGSVSTLKIQRTERGDSAVYLCASSLMGTAPSGTFGSGTRLTVV.

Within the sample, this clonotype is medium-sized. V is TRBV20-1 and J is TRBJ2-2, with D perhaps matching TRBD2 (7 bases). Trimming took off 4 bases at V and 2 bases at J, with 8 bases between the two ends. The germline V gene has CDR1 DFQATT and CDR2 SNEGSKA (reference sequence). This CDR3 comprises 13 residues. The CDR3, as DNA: TGCAGTGCTACGGGGGGCAACACCGGGGAGCTGTTTTTT. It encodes CSATGGNTGELFF.

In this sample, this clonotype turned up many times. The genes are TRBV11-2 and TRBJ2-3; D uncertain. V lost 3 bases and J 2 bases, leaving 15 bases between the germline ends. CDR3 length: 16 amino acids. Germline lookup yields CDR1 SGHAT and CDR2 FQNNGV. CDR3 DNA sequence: TGTGCCAGCAGCTTGTTAGTGGCCATACCCACAGATACGCAGTATTTT. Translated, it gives CASSLLVAIPTDTQYF.

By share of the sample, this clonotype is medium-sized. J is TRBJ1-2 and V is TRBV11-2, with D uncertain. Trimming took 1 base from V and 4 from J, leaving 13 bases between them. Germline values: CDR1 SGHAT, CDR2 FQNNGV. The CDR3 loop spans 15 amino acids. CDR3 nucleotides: TGTGCCAGCAGCTTAGGGTCGGGGATCCGCTATGGCTACACCTTC. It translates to CASSLGSGIRYGYTF.

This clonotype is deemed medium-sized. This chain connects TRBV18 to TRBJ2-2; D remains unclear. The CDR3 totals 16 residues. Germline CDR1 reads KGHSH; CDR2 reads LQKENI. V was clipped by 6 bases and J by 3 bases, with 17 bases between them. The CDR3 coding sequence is TGTGCCAGCTCTCCCGAAGATGGGCGCTACACCGGGGAGCTGTTTTTT. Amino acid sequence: CASSPEDGRYTGELFF. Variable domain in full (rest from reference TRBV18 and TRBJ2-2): NAGVMQNPRHLVRRRGQEARLRCSPMKGHSHVYWYRQLPEEGLKFMVYLQKENIIDESGMPKERFSAEFPKEGPSILRIQQVVRGDSAAYFCASSPEDGRYTGELFFGEGSRLTVL.

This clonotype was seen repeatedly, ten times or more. CDR3 protein: CASSLAPLNTEAFF. The CDR3 coding sequence is TGTGCCAGCAGCTTGGCCCCATTGAACACTGAAGCTTTCTTT. The chain recombines TRBV5-4 with TRBJ1-1; no firm D call. Germline V gives CDR1 SGHNT, CDR2 YYREEE (reference sequence). CDR3 size: 14 residues. V lost 0 bases to trimming and J lost 0 bases, with 6 bases between them.

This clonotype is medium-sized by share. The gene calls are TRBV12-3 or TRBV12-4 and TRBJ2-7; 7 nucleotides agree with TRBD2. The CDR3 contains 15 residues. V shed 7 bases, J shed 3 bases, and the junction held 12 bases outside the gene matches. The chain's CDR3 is CASTPITGTNYEQYF. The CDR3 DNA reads TGTGCCAGCACCCCCATCACCGGGACTAACTACGAGCAGTACTTC.

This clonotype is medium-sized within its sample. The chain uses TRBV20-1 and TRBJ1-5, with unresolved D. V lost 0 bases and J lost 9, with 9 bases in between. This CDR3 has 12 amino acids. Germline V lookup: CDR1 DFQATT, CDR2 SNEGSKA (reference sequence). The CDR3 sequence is CSARDHRRPQHF. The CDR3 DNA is TGCAGTGCTAGAGATCACAGACGGCCCCAGCATTTT.

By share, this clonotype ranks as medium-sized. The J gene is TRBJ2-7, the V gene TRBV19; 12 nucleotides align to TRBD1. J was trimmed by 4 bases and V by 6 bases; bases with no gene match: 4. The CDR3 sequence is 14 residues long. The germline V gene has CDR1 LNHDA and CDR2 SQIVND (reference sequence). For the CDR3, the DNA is TGTGCCAGTAGCGGGACAGGGGGCGCATACGAGCAGTACTTC. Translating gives CASSGTGGAYEQYF. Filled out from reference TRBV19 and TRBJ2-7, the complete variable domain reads DGGITQSPKYLFRKEGQNVTLSCEQNLNHDAMYWYRQDPGQGLRLIYYSQIVNDFQKGDIAEGYSVSREKKESFPLTVTSAQKNPTAFYLCASSGTGGAYEQYFGPGTRLTVT.